A single sample gave rise to the 30 T cell receptor beta chains below, sequenced in a study of T-cell reconstitution after alpha-beta-depleted transplantation in children. A library of TCRbeta sequences, prepared with unique molecular identifiers, was generated. TCRdb recomputed calls from the PCR reads with MiXCR, one row per CDR3 protein. The sample holds approximately 500,000 distinct CDR3 sequences; about 10% are singletons and the top ten take 2%. Sequenced here: PBMCs, sampled before TCRalphabeta/CD19-depleted stem cell transplant. Receptor source: a child aged 2 to 9 with inherited bone marrow failure, due to receive a stem cell transplant.

This clonotype was detected once. A single base separates this from a much larger clone, so it may be a read error. The chain recombines TRBV20-1 with TRBJ2-1; TRBD1 matches 12 bases. The CDR3 totals 14 residues. CDR1 and CDR2 (germline): DFQATT, SNEGSKA (reference sequence). The CDR3, as DNA: TGCTGTGCTCTACCGGGACAGGGGGCCAATGAGCAGTTCTTC. Its translation is CCALPGQGANEQFF.

This clonotype was detected many times. The chain links TRBV10-3 to TRBJ2-2, with 11 positions matching TRBD2. Germline CDR1 ENHRY, CDR2 SYGVKD. Trimming at V came to 10 bases and at J to 5 bases, leaving 18 bases not matched to a gene. This CDR3 contains 18 residues. In DNA, the CDR3 is TGTGCCACCAGCTCGTTGGCTAGCGGGAGGATGGGGACCGGGGAGCTGTTTTTT. Amino acid sequence: CATSSLASGRMGTGELFF.

The chain employs TRBV4-3 and TRBJ1-2; no definite D call. This CDR3 spans 16 amino acids. V was cut by 1 base and J by 3 bases, with 15 bases left in between. Per germline, CDR1 LGHNA and CDR2 YSLEER. In nucleotides, the CDR3 is TGCGCCAGCAGCCAAGGGAAGATCTCCCGGGACTATGGCTACACCTTC. Translating it yields CASSQGKISRDYGYTF.

This clonotype has at least ten counts. The genes are TRBV6-5 and TRBJ1-3; D might be TRBD1 (5 bases). V lost 0 bases, J lost 2 bases, and 17 bases lay in between. Germline CDR1 MNHEY, CDR2 SVGAGI. The CDR3 length is 18 residues. The CDR3 is CASSYSVTGHLAGNTIYF. CDR3 sequence (DNA): TGTGCCAGCAGTTACTCGGTGACCGGACATTTGGCTGGAAACACCATATATTTT.

In this sample, this clonotype turned up many times. V gene TRBV20-1 combines with J gene TRBJ2-7; D is uncertain. The germline V and J ends were trimmed by 3 bases and 3 bases, with 3 bases remaining between them. Germline values: CDR1 DFQATT, CDR2 SNEGSKA (reference sequence). This CDR3 has 10 residues. This CDR3 is CSASGYEQYF. DNA for the CDR3: TGCAGTGCTAGTGGCTACGAGCAGTACTTC.

This clonotype has at least ten counts. This chain uses TRBV6-5 with TRBJ2-2; tentative D call: TRBD2 (6 bases). V gave up 2 bases and J gave up 1 base, with 8 bases separating them. Per the germline V gene, CDR1 is MNHEY and CDR2 is SVGAGI. The CDR3 totals 15 residues. DNA for the CDR3: TGTGCCAGCAGTTACATGCGGGAGAACACCGGGGAGCTGTTTTTT. Translation: CASSYMRENTGELFF.

This clonotype was counted a few times. This chain connects TRBV7-9 to TRBJ1-1; D call uncertain. Trimming cost V 1 base and J 7 bases, with 13 bases left between them. The CDR3 spans 14 residues. Germline CDR1 reads SEHNR; CDR2 reads FQNEAQ (reference sequence). The CDR3 nucleotides are TGTGCCAGCAGCTTAGTAGGTGGTTTCGGTGAAGCTTTCTTT. This sequence encodes CASSLVGGFGEAFF.

The J gene is TRBJ1-1, the V gene TRBV4-3, with 12 bases fitting TRBD1. The trim removed 1 base at V and 3 bases at J, leaving 9 bases unmatched. CDR1 is LGHNA and CDR2 is YSLEER in the germline V gene. The CDR3 has 18 amino acids. The CDR3 sequence is CASSQASVGQGADTEAFF. The CDR3, as DNA: TGCGCCAGCAGCCAAGCCTCAGTGGGACAGGGGGCGGACACTGAAGCTTTCTTT.

This clonotype has at least ten counts. This chain uses TRBV28 with TRBJ2-5, with 8 bases lining up with TRBD1. CDR1 is MDHEN, CDR2 SYDVKM, per germline. This CDR3 spans 15 amino acids. After removal of 8 bases from V and 0 bases from J, the junction contained 8 bases not matched to a gene. CDR3 coding DNA: TGTGCCAGCGACCCGACAGGGGCGTACCAAGAGACCCAGTACTTC. It codes for CASDPTGAYQETQYF.

In its sample, this clonotype was seen many times. For the CDR3, the DNA is TGTGCCAGCAGCTTAGAGTGGACGACAGGGAAGTACTTC. It encodes CASSLEWTTGKYF. The chain carries TRBV7-2 and TRBJ2-7, with 7 nucleotides matching TRBD1. The V and J ends lost 1 base and 11 bases, in that order; junction bases with no gene match: 8. CDR3 length equals 13 residues. Germline loops: CDR1 SGHTA, CDR2 FQGNSA.

In regard to this clonotype: This may arise from a read error, as a much more abundant clone is one base away. The chain has TRBV2 and TRBJ2-7, with 9 nucleotides matching TRBD1. Trimming removed 4 bases from V and 5 bases from J; junction bases left unmatched: 9. Germline-derived CDR1 and CDR2 are SNHLY and FYNNEI. The CDR3 covers 15 residues. The CDR3 spells CASSAPRTGEHEQYF. DNA for the CDR3: TGTGCCAGCAGTGCCCCCAGGACAGGGGAGCACGAGCAGTACTTC.

Ten or more counts support this clonotype. The rearrangement uses TRBV2 and TRBJ1-2; D is unclear. The CDR3 runs 11 residues. Germline CDR1 and CDR2: SNHLY and FYNNEI. V lost 8 bases and J 2 bases, leaving 6 bases between the germline ends. The CDR3 reads CASDKNYGYTF. The CDR3 coding sequence is TGTGCCAGCGATAAGAACTATGGCTACACCTTC.

This clonotype was recorded many times. The gene calls are TRBV20-1 and TRBJ2-2, with D unresolved. Germline V gene data show CDR1 as DFQATT and CDR2 as SNEGSKA (reference sequence). There are 15 residues in the CDR3. Trimming shortened V by 1 base and J by 4 bases, and 13 bases separated the two germline ends. This chain's CDR3 is CSARAWGYGTGELFF. CDR3 coding DNA: TGCAGTGCTAGAGCCTGGGGTTATGGCACCGGGGAGCTGTTTTTT.

This clonotype was seen many times. The genes are TRBV28 and TRBJ2-5; perhaps TRBD1 as D (5 bases). CDR1 is MDHEN and CDR2 is SYDVKM in the germline V gene. V lost 5 bases to trimming and J lost 2 bases, with 12 bases between them. The CDR3 is 14 residues long. The CDR3 loop is CASSRGGAQETQYF. The CDR3, as DNA: TGTGCCAGCAGTAGGGGCGGAGCGCAAGAGACCCAGTACTTC.

This clonotype was recorded many times. The chain combines TRBV12-3 or TRBV12-4 with TRBJ1-5, with 9 bases matching TRBD1. J lost 11 bases, V lost 5 bases, and 13 bases had no gene match. This CDR3 has 15 amino acids. The CDR3 loop is CASSAQGQGLLSQHF. CDR3 sequence (DNA): TGTGCCAGCAGTGCCCAGGGACAGGGACTTCTATCCCAGCATTTT.

This clonotype has a count of ten or more. J is TRBJ1-2 and V is TRBV12-3 or TRBV12-4; no clear D. Trimming took off 5 bases at V and 4 bases at J, with 14 bases between the two ends. This CDR3 is 14 amino acids long. Here the CDR3 DNA reads TGTGCCAGCAGTGCCTCGCCAGCTACCTATGGCTACACCTTC. Protein product: CASSASPATYGYTF.

This clonotype was seen repeatedly, ten times or more. The genes are TRBV7-2 and TRBJ2-7, with 9 bases fitting TRBD1. The V gene's germline CDR1 is SGHTA and CDR2 FQGNSA. The V segment lost 4 bases and the J segment 7 bases; nucleotides outside the gene matches: 5. This CDR3 is 13 amino acids long. CDR3 region: CASSWPGQGEQYF. In DNA form, the CDR3 reads TGTGCCAGCAGCTGGCCGGGACAGGGTGAGCAGTACTTC.

J is TRBJ2-3 and V is TRBV12-3 or TRBV12-4; tentatively, D is TRBD1 (6 bases). CDR3 length: 11 residues. V was cut by 7 bases and J by 8 bases, with 10 bases left in between. CDR3 in amino acids: CASTQGGTQYF. Written as DNA, the CDR3 is TGTGCCAGCACCCAAGGGGGTACGCAGTATTTT.

At least ten counts were recorded for this clonotype. The rearrangement links TRBV13 to TRBJ1-2; possible D gene TRBD1, 5 bases. CDR1 is PRHDT, CDR2 FYEKMQ, per germline (reference sequence). The CDR3 sequence is 15 residues long. Trimming removed 5 bases from V and 3 bases from J, with 16 bases in between. In nucleotides, the CDR3 is TGTGCCAGCAGCCAGAGAGGGGAGTACGACTATGGCTACACCTTC. This codes for CASSQRGEYDYGYTF. The full variable domain, with the rest looked up from reference TRBV13 and TRBJ1-2, is AAGVIQSPRHLIKEKRETATLKCYPIPRHDTVYWYQQGPGQDPQFLISFYEKMQSDKGSIPDRFSAQQFSDYHSELNMSSLELGDSALYFCASSQRGEYDYGYTFGSGTRLTVV.

This clonotype was seen many times. The chain links TRBV7-9 to TRBJ2-5, with D perhaps matching TRBD1 (6 bases). V shed 5 bases and J shed 5 bases, with 18 bases lying between them. Per the germline V gene, CDR1 is SEHNR and CDR2 is FQNEAQ (reference sequence). CDR3 length: 15 residues. CDR3 protein: CASSNKQGWGETQYF. CDR3 in DNA: TGTGCCAGCAGCAATAAACAGGGATGGGGGGAGACCCAGTACTTC.

This chain uses TRBV25-1 with TRBJ1-1, with D perhaps matching TRBD1 (5 bases). Per the germline V gene, CDR1 is MGHDK and CDR2 is SYGVNS. The V gene lost 8 bases and the J gene lost 10 bases, with 17 bases spanning the gap. The CDR3 is 12 residues long. The chain's CDR3 is CASAGDGVGAFF. For the CDR3, the DNA is TGTGCCAGCGCCGGGGACGGGGTTGGAGCTTTCTTT.

This clonotype was observed a few times. The chain links TRBV12-3 or TRBV12-4 to TRBJ2-6; 8 bases are shared with TRBD1. V shed 6 bases, J shed 0 bases, and the junction held 10 bases outside the gene matches. The CDR3 sequence is 18 residues long. This CDR3 reads CASSLPTGDDSGANVLTF. The CDR3 DNA reads as TGTGCCAGCAGCCTACCGACAGGGGATGACTCTGGGGCCAACGTCCTGACTTTC.

This clonotype was recorded many times. The chain employs TRBV6-5 and TRBJ1-4; the D gene is possibly TRBD1 (5 bases). This CDR3 spans 15 amino acids. V lost 0 bases and J 8 bases, leaving 13 bases between the germline ends. The germline gives CDR1 MNHEY, CDR2 SVGAGI. The CDR3 loop is CASSYSAGRGEKLFF. The CDR3 DNA is TGTGCCAGCAGTTACTCGGCAGGGAGAGGAGAAAAACTGTTTTTT.

This clonotype was picked up a small number of times. This chain joins TRBV7-6 and TRBJ2-7; 7 nucleotides line up with TRBD1. Germline V gene data show CDR1 as SGHVS and CDR2 as FNYEAQ. CDR3 length equals 16 residues. The trim removed 5 bases at V and 4 bases at J, leaving 14 bases unmatched. The CDR3: CASSTLRGPSIYEQYF. The CDR3 DNA is TGTGCCAGCAGCACCCTGAGGGGGCCCTCGATATACGAGCAGTACTTC.

This clonotype was seen repeatedly, ten times or more. V is TRBV20-1 and J is TRBJ2-7, with D perhaps TRBD1 (5 bases). V dropped 3 bases and J dropped 2 bases, with 14 bases sitting between them. The CDR3 is 14 residues long. Germline V lookup: CDR1 DFQATT, CDR2 SNEGSKA (reference sequence). Here the CDR3 DNA reads TGCAGTGCTAGGGCAGGGTCCCCTACCTACGAGCAGTACTTC. This gives the protein CSARAGSPTYEQYF.

The CDR3 here is CASSPPGHRYEQYF. In DNA, the CDR3 is TGTGCCAGCTCACCACCGGGCCACCGCTACGAGCAGTACTTC. The J gene is TRBJ2-7, the V gene TRBV18, with D unresolved. The ends were cut back, 0 bases at V and 3 bases at J, with 9 bases in the middle. The CDR3 sequence is 14 residues long. Germline V gives CDR1 KGHSH, CDR2 LQKENI.

In its sample, this clonotype was seen a few times. This sequence joins TRBV3-1 and TRBJ1-1, with TRBD1 as a possible D gene (5 bases). The CDR3 is 14 residues long. Germline lookup yields CDR1 LGHDT and CDR2 YNNKEL (reference sequence). The V and J ends lost 2 bases and 1 base respectively, with 8 bases between them. The DNA for the CDR3 is TGTGCCAGCAGCCAACGGGGGGGGAACACTGAAGCTTTCTTT. Amino acid sequence: CASSQRGGNTEAFF.

Many counts were recorded for this clonotype. The chain has TRBV6-5 and TRBJ2-2; D gene uncertain. This CDR3 comprises 13 residues. The V gene's germline CDR1 is MNHEY and CDR2 SVGAGI. V was trimmed by 2 bases and J by 5 bases, leaving 6 bases between them. CDR3 protein: CASSYGQTGELFF. In DNA form, the CDR3 reads TGTGCCAGCAGTTACGGGCAGACCGGGGAGCTGTTTTTT.

This clonotype was found many times. The chain carries TRBV28 and TRBJ2-1; no clear D. The CDR3 length is 14 residues. Deletions cut 10 bases from V and 0 bases from J, with 13 bases between. The germline gives CDR1 MDHEN, CDR2 SYDVKM. CDR3 loop: CATDFLSSYNEQFF. The CDR3 bases are TGTGCCACCGATTTTTTAAGCTCCTACAATGAGCAGTTCTTC.

There are many counts of this clonotype. This sequence joins TRBV18 and TRBJ1-2; 7 bases match TRBD1. V lost 3 bases, J lost 7 bases, and 5 bases stayed unmatched. The CDR3 contains 13 residues. Germline V gene sequence: CDR1 KGHSH, CDR2 LQKENI. In DNA form, the CDR3 reads TGTGCCAGCTCACCGACAGGGAGTGGTGGCTACACCTTC. Its protein product is CASSPTGSGGYTF. Supplemented by reference TRBV18 and TRBJ1-2, the full variable domain reads NAGVMQNPRHLVRRRGQEARLRCSPMKGHSHVYWYRQLPEEGLKFMVYLQKENIIDESGMPKERFSAEFPKEGPSILRIQQVVRGDSAAYFCASSPTGSGGYTFGSGTRLTVV.